This TCR beta chain was obtained from a study of sequential checkpoint blockade in melanoma. There are 14 residues in the CDR3. Per the germline V gene, CDR1 is MDHEN and CDR2 is SYDVKM. The germline V and J ends were trimmed by 7 bases and 4 bases, with 16 bases remaining between them. Worth noting for this clone: The antigen is undetermined.

Treatment in this sample: randomized to nivolumab then ipilimumab (arm A) or the reverse (arm B). The repertoire was sequenced with immunoSEQ multiplex PCR; TCRdb's copy has only in-frame clones and lacks some. The profile shows 37,000 or so clones, 30% to 35% of them singletons. Study-level findings and limits: In arm A, pretreatment tumor clonality was associated with response. Mutational load did not correlate with tumor T-cell fraction or clonality.

The V and J genes are TRBV28 and TRBJ1-1; D perhaps matches TRBD1 (6 bases). This TCR was recovered from a human donor with melanoma. The material sequenced was tumor tissue (inferred from file names), taken from a patient given nivolumab and ipilimumab in sequence. The CDR3 region is CASIRKFRGTEAFF. CDR3 coding DNA: TGTGCCAGCATCAGGAAGTTCAGGGGCACTGAAGCTTTCTTT.